Listed here are 28 T cell receptor beta chains from one sample, sequenced in a study of blood T cell repertoires in COVID-19. Measured with immunoSEQ multiplex PCR; TCRdb has only the in-frame clones, and not every one. The sample has hundreds of thousands of clones; about 91% are singletons. Sequenced material: peripheral blood. The source of these receptors is a woman in her 50s with COVID-19, enrolled during active disease.

The genes are TRBV6-4 and TRBJ1-1, with 8 nucleotides matching TRBD1. CDR3 size: 16 residues. The V and J ends lost 5 bases and 0 bases, in that order; junction bases with no gene match: 8. Germline CDR1 and CDR2: MRHNA and SNTAGT. CDR3 sequence: CASSPTGAHMNTEAFF. CDR3 bases: TGTGCCAGCAGTCCGACAGGGGCCCACATGAACACTGAAGCTTTCTTT.

This rearrangement joins TRBV6-6 to TRBJ1-1; maybe TRBD1 (5 bases). There are 14 residues in the CDR3. Germline V CDR1 and CDR2: MNHNY, SVGAGI (reference sequence). V lost 7 bases to trimming and J lost 4 bases, with 16 bases between them. The CDR3 loop is CASTADSPPTEAFF. The CDR3 bases are TGTGCCAGCACCGCAGACAGCCCCCCCACTGAAGCTTTCTTT.

This chain connects TRBV30 to TRBJ2-1; D gene ambiguous. Per germline, CDR1 GTSNPN and CDR2 SVGIG (reference sequence). The CDR3 length is 15 residues. V was shortened by 3 bases and J by 1 base, with 13 bases between the two germline ends. This CDR3 is CAWSLRSSSYNEQFF. In DNA, the CDR3 is TGTGCCTGGAGCCTTCGGAGCAGTTCCTACAATGAGCAGTTCTTC.

The genes are TRBV12-3 or TRBV12-4 and TRBJ1-2, with D possibly matching TRBD1 (5 bases). CDR3 size: 11 residues. Between the trimmed V and J ends, which lost 5 bases and 8 bases, there was a span of 9 bases. The CDR3 here is CASSTRDGYTF. In DNA form, the CDR3 reads TGTGCCAGCAGTACGCGGGACGGCTACACCTTC.

The chain joins TRBV9 to TRBJ2-7, with 10 bases aligning to TRBD2. The CDR3 loop spans 15 amino acids. V shed 3 bases and J 4 bases; nucleotides not matched to a gene: 7. Germline CDR1 SGDLS, CDR2 YYNGEE. The CDR3 sequence is CASSASSGGIYEQYF. The CDR3 bases are TGTGCCAGCAGCGCCTCTAGCGGGGGAATTTACGAGCAGTACTTC. The full variable domain, completed using reference TRBV9 and TRBJ2-7, is DSGVTQTPKHLITATGQRVTLRCSPRSGDLSVYWYQQSLDQGLQFLIQYYNGEERAKGNILERFSAQQFPDLHSELNLSSLELGDSALYFCASSASSGGIYEQYFGPGTRLTVT.

In regard to this clone: One end of the junction varies from germline; a read error may be responsible. V usage is TRBV3-1 (or the pseudogene TRBV3-2) and J usage is TRBJ1-3, with D tentatively TRBD1 (5 bases). CDR1 and CDR2 from the germline V gene are LGHDT and YNNKEL (reference sequence). The CDR3 contains 15 residues. CDR3 sequence: CASGQSGTRGNTIYF. In nucleotides, the CDR3 is TGTGCCAGCGGCCAATCCGGGACTCGCGGAAACACCATATATTTT.

The rearrangement joins TRBV4-2 to TRBJ1-2; possible D gene TRBD1, 6 bases. The V gene lost 0 bases and the J gene lost 2 bases, with 10 bases spanning the gap. Germline V lookup: CDR1 LGHNA, CDR2 YNFKEQ. This CDR3 is 15 amino acids long. The CDR3, as DNA: TGTGCCAGCAGCCAAGATGATGGACAGAACTATGGCTACACCTTC. It translates to CASSQDDGQNYGYTF.

This chain links TRBV5-1 with TRBJ1-4, with D possibly being TRBD1 (5 bases). The CDR3 runs 14 residues. Trimming shortened V by 2 bases and J by 0 bases, and 5 bases separated the two germline ends. CDR1 and CDR2 from the germline V gene are SGHRS and YFSETQ. CDR3: CASSFRATNEKLFF. As DNA, the CDR3 is TGCGCCAGCAGCTTCAGGGCAACTAATGAAAAACTGTTTTTT.

The V and J genes are TRBV28 and TRBJ2-2; 10 positions match TRBD1. The CDR3 totals 15 residues. Trimming removed 2 bases from V and 8 bases from J; junction bases left unmatched: 5. The germline V gene encodes CDR1 MDHEN and CDR2 SYDVKM. The CDR3 here is CASSLGDRGMGELFF. As DNA, the CDR3 is TGTGCCAGCAGTTTAGGGGACAGGGGCATGGGGGAGCTGTTTTTT. Full variable domain (missing parts from reference TRBV28 and TRBJ2-2): DVKVTQSSRYLVKRTGEKVFLECVQDMDHENMFWYRQDPGLGLRLIYFSYDVKMKEKGDIPEGYSVSREKKERFSLILESASTNQTSMYLCASSLGDRGMGELFFGEGSRLTVL.

This sequence joins TRBV4-2 and TRBJ2-6; D call uncertain. V was trimmed by 0 bases and J by 2 bases, leaving 8 bases between them. Per germline, CDR1 LGHNA and CDR2 YNFKEQ. There are 16 residues in the CDR3. CDR3 loop: CASSQDWATGANVLTF. The CDR3 DNA follows: TGTGCCAGCAGCCAAGATTGGGCTACTGGGGCCAACGTCCTGACTTTC.

The J gene is TRBJ1-3, the V gene TRBV6-5, with a tentative D call TRBD1 (6 bases). The CDR3 has 13 amino acids. Trimming removed 5 bases from V and 4 bases from J, with 9 bases in between. CDR1 MNHEY and CDR2 SVGAGI come from the germline V gene. The CDR3 protein is CASSLGQGNTIYF. For the CDR3, the DNA is TGTGCCAGCAGTCTCGGACAGGGAAACACCATATATTTT.

As concerns this clone: The identical CDR3 is also encoded by other nucleotide sequences in the sample. The gene calls are TRBV19 and TRBJ1-1, with TRBD1 as a possible D gene (5 bases). The V end lost 3 bases, the J end lost 6 bases, and 8 bases lay between the germline ends. This CDR3 region has 12 residues. CDR1 LNHDA and CDR2 SQIVND come from the germline V gene (reference sequence). In nucleotides, the CDR3 is TGTGCCAGTAGTATTGGGGGGGCTGAAGCTTTCTTT. Protein: CASSIGGAEAFF.

This clone appeared once. This chain connects TRBV5-1 to TRBJ2-7, with 14 bases lining up with TRBD2. The CDR3 length is 17 residues. J lost 3 bases, V lost 4 bases, and 9 bases had no gene match. Germline CDR1 SGHRS, CDR2 YFSETQ. In DNA form, the CDR3 reads TGCGCCAGCAGCATGCGGACTAGCGGGGGGCCACTCTACGAGCAGTACTTC. Its translation is CASSMRTSGGPLYEQYF. The variable domain in full, with the rest retrieved from reference TRBV5-1 and TRBJ2-7, is KAGVTQTPRYLIKTRGQQVTLSCSPISGHRSVSWYQQTPGQGLQFLFEYFSETQRNKGNFPGRFSGRQFSNSRSEMNVSTLELGDSALYLCASSMRTSGGPLYEQYFGPGTRLTVT.

This clone has ten or more counts. The rearrangement uses TRBV25-1 and TRBJ1-2; 8 bases match TRBD1. This CDR3 has 13 amino acids. Trimming at V came to 6 bases and at J to 4 bases, leaving 4 bases not matched to a gene. Per germline, CDR1 MGHDK and CDR2 SYGVNS. CDR3 loop: CASSRTGSYGYTF. The CDR3 DNA sequence: TGTGCCAGCAGCCGGACAGGGAGCTATGGCTACACCTTC.

A single count supports this clone. This chain's CDR3 is CASSYSGAGTEAFF. The CDR3 region has the DNA TGTGCCAGCAGTTACTCGGGGGCGGGCACTGAAGCTTTCTTT. V gene TRBV6-5 combines with J gene TRBJ1-1; perhaps TRBD1 as D (6 bases). CDR1 is MNHEY and CDR2 is SVGAGI in the germline V gene. The V and J ends lost 0 bases and 4 bases respectively, with 9 bases between them. The CDR3 covers 14 residues.

The J gene is TRBJ2-7, the V gene TRBV2; 8 bases agree with TRBD1. CDR3 length: 14 residues. V shed 4 bases and J 2 bases; nucleotides not matched to a gene: 4. Germline V gene data show CDR1 as SNHLY and CDR2 as FYNNEI. The CDR3 protein is CASSARTGTYEQYF. Written as DNA, the CDR3 is TGTGCCAGCAGTGCGCGGACAGGGACCTACGAGCAGTACTTC.

The chain has TRBV20-1 and TRBJ1-5, with 8 bases lining up with TRBD1. The CDR3 loop spans 14 amino acids. Germline V lookup: CDR1 DFQATT, CDR2 SNEGSKA (reference sequence). The V gene end was trimmed by 3 bases and the J gene end by 7 bases; junction bases not matched to a gene: 8. For the CDR3, the DNA is TGCAGTGCTAGTATTCAGGGGGCGGGACAGCCCCAGCATTTT. It translates to CSASIQGAGQPQHF.

The chain is built from TRBV7-9 and TRBJ2-3, with D perhaps matching TRBD1 or TRBD2 (5 bases each). This CDR3 is built from 14 residues. Trimming stripped 5 bases from V and 0 bases from J, with 9 bases between. Germline CDR1 and CDR2: SEHNR and FQNEAQ (reference sequence). The DNA of the CDR3 is TGTGCCAGCAGCAGGGGAGCTAGCACAGATACGCAGTATTTT. Protein product: CASSRGASTDTQYF. The complete variable domain, with remaining parts taken from reference TRBV7-9 and TRBJ2-3, reads DTGVSQNPRHKITKRGQNVTFRCDPISEHNRLYWYRQTLGQGPEFLTYFQNEAQLEKSRLLSDRFSAERPKGSFSTLEIQRTEQGDSAMYLCASSRGASTDTQYFGPGTRLTVL.

Only one count was recorded for this clone. This sequence joins TRBV11-2 and TRBJ2-5; 8 nucleotides align to TRBD2. This CDR3 is built from 15 residues. Germline loops: CDR1 SGHAT, CDR2 FQNNGV. With V trimmed by 2 bases and J by 5 bases, 7 bases remained unmatched. The CDR3 is CASSLNFAGGETQYF. In DNA form, the CDR3 reads TGTGCCAGCAGCTTAAATTTTGCGGGGGGCGAGACCCAGTACTTC. The variable domain in full, with the rest retrieved from reference TRBV11-2 and TRBJ2-5, is EAGVAQSPRYKIIEKRQSVAFWCNPISGHATLYWYQQILGQGPKLLIQFQNNGVVDDSQLPKDRFSAERLKGVDSTLKIQPAKLEDSAVYLCASSLNFAGGETQYFGPGTRLLVL.

The rearrangement links TRBV12-3 or TRBV12-4 to TRBJ1-1; possible D gene TRBD1, 5 bases. The CDR3 is made up of 12 amino acids. Trimming pared 6 bases from V and 13 bases from J, leaving 18 bases between. The CDR3 here is CASSRPGLRVFF. In DNA form, the CDR3 reads TGTGCCAGCAGCCGACCGGGACTGAGGGTTTTCTTT.

V and J are TRBV28 and TRBJ2-4; 8 bases are a match to TRBD1. CDR1 and CDR2 from the germline V gene are MDHEN and SYDVKM. The length of the CDR3 is 17 residues. Trimming cost V 6 bases and J 1 base; bases outside gene matches: 11. CDR3 in amino acids: CASSPPGGSGAKNIQYF. CDR3 nucleotide sequence: TGTGCCAGCAGCCCCCCAGGGGGCTCCGGGGCCAAAAACATTCAGTACTTC.

The J gene is TRBJ1-1, the V gene TRBV20-1; 7 bases fit TRBD1. V shed 3 bases, J shed 5 bases, and the junction held 3 bases outside the gene matches. The germline V gene has CDR1 DFQATT and CDR2 SNEGSKA (reference sequence). This CDR3 spans 12 amino acids. DNA of the CDR3: TGCAGTGCTAGTCCAGGGGGAACTGAAGCTTTCTTT. Translated: CSASPGGTEAFF.

The V call is TRBV7-9, the J call TRBJ1-3, with 7 bases aligning to TRBD1. This CDR3 contains 14 residues. Germline lookup yields CDR1 SEHNR and CDR2 FQNEAQ (reference sequence). Trimming at V came to 4 bases and at J to 2 bases, leaving 2 bases not matched to a gene. CDR3 bases: TGTGCCAGCAGCTGGGGGACAGCTGGAAACACCATATATTTT. It specifies CASSWGTAGNTIYF.

The chain joins TRBV27 to TRBJ1-4, with D perhaps TRBD1 (6 bases). This CDR3 is 14 amino acids long. V shed 8 bases and J shed 2 bases, with 12 bases lying between them. Germline CDR1 reads MNHEY; CDR2 reads SMNVEV (reference sequence). CDR3 nucleotide sequence: TGTGCCAGCGGGTACAGGGCGACTAATGAAAAACTGTTTTTT. It codes for CASGYRATNEKLFF.

This chain links TRBV6-6 with TRBJ2-3; D gene uncertain. There are 15 residues in the CDR3. In germline, CDR1 is MNHNY, CDR2 SVGAGI (reference sequence). The ends were cut back, 2 bases at V and 4 bases at J, with 13 bases in the middle. DNA for the CDR3: TGTGCCAGCAGTTACACCCCCGACCGGGCAGATACGCAGTATTTT. This translates into CASSYTPDRADTQYF.

The chain joins TRBV15 to TRBJ1-6; 7 bases line up with TRBD1. The germline CDR1 and CDR2 sequences are LNHNV and YYDKDF (reference sequence). Trimming at V came to 1 base and at J to 9 bases, leaving 12 bases not matched to a gene. The CDR3 contains 17 residues. The CDR3 region is CATSRGDGTVGASPLHF. CDR3 bases: TGTGCCACCAGCAGAGGTGACGGGACAGTCGGGGCTTCACCCCTCCACTTT.

This chain links TRBV2 with TRBJ1-1; 9 bases are shared with TRBD1. Trimming cost V 3 bases and J 3 bases; bases outside gene matches: 2. This CDR3 is 14 amino acids long. From germline, CDR1 is SNHLY and CDR2 FYNNEI. This chain's CDR3 is CASSDGTGYTEAFF. CDR3 DNA sequence: TGTGCCAGCAGTGATGGGACAGGGTACACTGAAGCTTTCTTT.

The table lists this clone with a few counts. CDR3 loop: CASSQGLASPGELFF. CDR3 bases: TGCGCCAGCAGCCAAGGCCTAGCTAGCCCCGGGGAGCTGTTTTTT. The chain is built from TRBV4-1 and TRBJ2-2; D is perhaps TRBD2 (5 bases). The CDR3 contains 15 residues. Germline V lookup: CDR1 MGHRA, CDR2 YSYEKL. Between the trimmed V and J ends, which lost 1 base and 6 bases, there was a span of 12 bases.